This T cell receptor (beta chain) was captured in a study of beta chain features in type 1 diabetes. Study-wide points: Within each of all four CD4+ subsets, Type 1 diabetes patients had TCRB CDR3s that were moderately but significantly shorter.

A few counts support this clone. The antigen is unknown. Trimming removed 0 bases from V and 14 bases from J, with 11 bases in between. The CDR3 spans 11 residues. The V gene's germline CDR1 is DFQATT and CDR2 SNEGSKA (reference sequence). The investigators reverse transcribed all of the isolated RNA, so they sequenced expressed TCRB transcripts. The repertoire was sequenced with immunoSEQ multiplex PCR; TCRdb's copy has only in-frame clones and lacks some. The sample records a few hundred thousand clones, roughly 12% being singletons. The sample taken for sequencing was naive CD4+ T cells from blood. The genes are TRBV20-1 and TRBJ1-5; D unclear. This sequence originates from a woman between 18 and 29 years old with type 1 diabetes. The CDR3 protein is CSARDFHFEHF. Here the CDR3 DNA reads TGCAGTGCTAGAGATTTTCACTTCGAGCATTTT.